This T cell receptor beta chain was recorded in a study of CD8+CD57+ T cells in acquired aplastic anemia listed by TCRdb under 2018. In the study overall: On average, sorted CD4+ and CD8+ cells yielded 2.5 to 3.5 ug of extracted DNA, with a range of 0.2 to 27.4 ug. For healthy donor samples, the average read count was about 9.9 million for CD4+ cells and roughly 12 million for CD8+ cells. General findings and caveats noted by the study authors: Patients and healthy controls showed no significant difference in CD8+ Simpson's diversity (P=0.060). Although under 35 CD8+ CDR3 sequences were shared by patients and controls, these sequences appeared highly expressed in patients and within the immunodominant clones of patients.

In the study, sorted CD4+ and CD8+ blood T cells from patients with severe aplastic anemia and from healthy subjects underwent deep sequencing of TCR repertoires. Ficoll-Paque density gradient centrifugation was used to isolate peripheral blood mononuclear cells. Before DNA was extracted, CD4+ and CD8+ T cells were sorted using either FACS or magnetic beads. This clonotype was detected only a few times. Its antigen is still unknown. Base qualities are not recorded, but no much larger clone differs from it by a single base. TCR beta VDJ combination and CDR3 sequence profiling used genomic DNA as the template. An Illumina HiSeq 2000 was the platform used for TCR repertoire sequencing. The authors processed their data as follows. Repertoire assessment relied on Simpson's diversity index, CDR3 size and DJ length profiles, and TRBV/TRBJ rearrangement plots. The most abundant DNA sequence in the deep sequencing data was taken as the immunodominant clone. CDR3 amino acid sequences were checked for sharing across subjects and were also compared against the VDJdb database and published repertoires. The raw public reads went through TCRdb reprocessing: fastp at Q25, MiXCR clone calling, in-frame beta chains kept. When rows share a CDR3 protein, they turn into one entry using the most common DNA and genes. These V and J calls rely on TCRdb rather than the paper's analysis. Present in this sample are roughly 80,000 distinct CDR3 sequences, less than 60% of which were seen just once. Approximately 60% of the sample is held by the ten biggest clonotypes.

Sequencing was performed on sorted CD4+, CD8+, or CD8+CD57+ T cells (not recorded which) from PBMCs. The source of this sequence is a human donor in good health, serving as a control.

The DNA sequence is TGTGCCAGCACCCTCGAGTCCGCGCCGAGCTCCTACAATGAGCAGTTCTTC. Translated, this gives CASTLESAPSSYNEQFF. This chain joins TRBV9 to TRBJ2-1; the D gene cannot be resolved reliably. Reading from cysteine to phenylalanine, the CDR3 counts 17 amino acids. Of all the DNA, just the CDR3 is kept, 51 bases in frame from base 1. Deletion took 6 bases off V and 0 bases off J, with a span of 19 bases between the germline ends. Reading the germline V gene gives CDR1 SGDLS and CDR2 YYNGEE.